This TCR beta chain is drawn from a study of human T cells and chemical hapten exposure. Whole-study context: The study sensitized with 2% DPC on a 2 cm by 2 cm patch of upper inner arm skin.

Documented time point: patch test 1, 2 weeks after DPC sensitization. Treatment in this sample: therapeutic diphenylcyclopropenone sensitization with weekly scalp DPC. Participating donors were patients with alopecia, aged 18 to 70 years, considered appropriate candidates for DPC. To note about this clonotype: This may be a read error: a much more frequent sequence differs by one nucleotide.

The V gene lost 8 bases and the J gene lost 4 bases, with 20 bases spanning the gap. There are 15 residues in the CDR3. The germline CDR1 and CDR2 sequences are MGHDK and SYGVNS. TCRdb itself ran the RACE reads through MiXCR, one entry per CDR3 protein. Of some 380,000 distinct CDR3 sequences in the sample, 4.8% are singletons; the top ten hold 2% to 2.5%. This clonotype originated in a woman between 45 and 65 years old with alopecia areata. Some clones in this sample may be carry-over from other donors' samples. The chain carries TRBV25-1 and TRBJ1-2, with D tentatively TRBD1 (6 bases). Sequencing used whole blood, obtained in connection with sensitization to the hapten diphenylcyclopropenone (DPC). This CDR3 reads CASAPADRSSYGYTF. The CDR3 DNA is TGTGCCAGCGCCCCGGCGGACAGATCAAGCTATGGCTACACCTTC.